This entry lists 23 T cell receptor beta chains sequenced from one sample in a study of response to subunit inactivated influenza vaccine (dated by TCRdb to 2017 to 2018). Library preparation was by RT-PCR. The listed sequencing device is Illumina HiSeq 2500. TCRdb reran the public reads through fastp at Q25 and MiXCR, keeping productive beta chains. Every CDR3 protein is listed once, alongside the most common genes and DNA of its rows. Here the sample has about 540,000 distinct CDR3 sequences; around 25% occur a single time. Jointly, the top ten make up roughly 2.8% of the sample. This sample was shared with a second study, whose subject was T cells expressing NK-cell markers. Reported in the second study: 5'RACE template switching, by which a universal primer site and unique molecular identifiers were added, was used to make TCR beta cDNA libraries.

Specimen: CD4+ T cells sorted from PBMCs, collected roughly 12 days after vaccination. All receptors derive from a man aged 50-60 years who received an inactivated influenza vaccine. Donor details come from another sample of the same person, matched by shared clones.

This clonotype was seen more than once but under ten times. V and J are TRBV6-1 and TRBJ2-7; D possibly uses TRBD1 or TRBD2 (5 bases each). The CDR3 contains 14 residues. The V gene lost 4 bases and the J gene lost 2 bases, with 12 bases spanning the gap. The germline V gene encodes CDR1 MNHNS and CDR2 SASEGT. The CDR3 reads CASSAPGRPYEQYF. CDR3 nucleotides: TGTGCCAGCAGTGCACCGGGACGGCCCTACGAGCAGTACTTC.

V usage is TRBV20-1 and J usage is TRBJ2-3; D tentatively reads TRBD1 or TRBD2 (5 bases each). CDR3 length: 14 amino acids. Germline CDR1 DFQATT, CDR2 SNEGSKA (reference sequence). Trimming took off 6 bases at V and 0 bases at J, with 13 bases between the two ends. Here the CDR3 reads CSALGESSTDTQYF. CDR3 in DNA: TGCAGTGCCCTAGGGGAGTCTAGCACAGATACGCAGTATTTT.

This chain uses TRBV18 with TRBJ1-5; 8 bases fit TRBD1. The CDR3 runs 14 residues. The junction had 6 bases not matched to a gene; V was cut back by 4 bases and J by 7 bases. CDR1 KGHSH and CDR2 LQKENI come from the germline V gene. This CDR3 reads CASSLGTGEQPQHF. For the CDR3, the DNA is TGTGCCAGCTCACTAGGGACAGGTGAACAGCCCCAGCATTTT.

This clonotype turned up a few times. V is TRBV12-3 or TRBV12-4 and J is TRBJ2-6; a possible D gene is TRBD1 (5 bases). The V and J ends lost 6 bases and 2 bases respectively, with 11 bases between them. The CDR3 has 15 amino acids. This CDR3 reads CASRLRGAGANVLTF. The CDR3 DNA reads as TGTGCCAGCAGGCTTAGGGGTGCTGGGGCCAACGTCCTGACTTTC.

This clonotype was counted only a few times. The genes are TRBV5-1 and TRBJ1-5, with TRBD1 identical over 7 bases. The CDR3 consists of 15 residues. Losses at the gene ends were 0 bases for V and 7 bases for J; bases not matched to a gene: 7. Germline lookup yields CDR1 SGHRS and CDR2 YFSETQ. The CDR3 is CASSLDVAGGQPQHF. CDR3 coding DNA: TGCGCCAGCAGCTTGGACGTGGCAGGGGGGCAGCCCCAGCATTTT.

This clonotype was observed a single time. The chain has TRBV20-1 and TRBJ1-2; 9 nucleotides align to TRBD1. The CDR3 consists of 13 residues. The germline V gene has CDR1 DFQATT and CDR2 SNEGSKA (reference sequence). The ends lost 5 bases at V and 4 bases at J; junction bases unmatched: 5. The CDR3 DNA is TGCAGTGCTTGGACAGGGGTAGGCTATGGCTACACCTTC. Protein: CSAWTGVGYGYTF.

The chain links TRBV18 to TRBJ2-6; the D gene is possibly TRBD1 (6 bases). Trimming took off 5 bases at V and 0 bases at J, with 11 bases between the two ends. Per germline, CDR1 KGHSH and CDR2 LQKENI. The CDR3 sequence is 16 residues long. The CDR3 coding sequence is TGTGCCAGCTCAGCCCGACAGGCCTCTGGGGCCAACGTCCTGACTTTC. It codes for CASSARQASGANVLTF.

The chain joins TRBV5-4 to TRBJ2-7; either TRBD1 or TRBD2 may fit D (5 bases each). Trimming took 0 bases from V and 2 from J, leaving 15 bases between them. This CDR3 contains 16 residues. Germline V CDR1 and CDR2: SGHNT, YYREEE (reference sequence). The CDR3, as DNA: TGTGCCAGCAGCTTGGGGGGGTCTTTCTCCCCCTACGAGCAGTACTTC. Its protein product is CASSLGGSFSPYEQYF.

This clonotype was seen at least ten times. V is TRBV6-2 or TRBV6-3 and J is TRBJ2-7, with TRBD2 identical over 7 bases. After removal of 6 bases from V and 7 bases from J, the junction contained 15 bases not matched to a gene. Germline V gives CDR1 MNHEY, CDR2 SVGEGT. CDR3 length: 15 amino acids. The CDR3 nucleotides are TGTGCCAGCAGCCGGAGCGGGGAGAGTACGGTGGAGCAGTACTTC. Amino acid sequence: CASSRSGESTVEQYF.

This chain uses TRBV20-1 with TRBJ2-3; TRBD2 matches at 7 bases. Losses at the gene ends were 2 bases for V and 6 bases for J; bases not matched to a gene: 14. Germline-derived CDR1 and CDR2 are DFQATT and SNEGSKA (reference sequence). The CDR3 is made up of 16 amino acids. CDR3 protein: CSARMPSGQKRDTQYF. CDR3 sequence (DNA): TGCAGTGCTAGAATGCCTAGCGGTCAAAAAAGGGATACGCAGTATTTT.

Only a few counts were recorded for this clonotype. The rearrangement uses TRBV2 and TRBJ2-5, with D perhaps matching TRBD1 or TRBD2 (5 bases each). Trimming removed 3 bases at V and 7 bases at J, with 15 bases between. The CDR3 covers 14 residues. CDR1 and CDR2 (germline): SNHLY, FYNNEI. The CDR3 sequence is CASSELTGRATQYF. The CDR3 bases are TGTGCCAGCAGTGAGTTGACGGGGCGCGCGACCCAGTACTTC.

Here the CDR3 DNA reads TGTGCCAGCAGCAGCACAGGGGCAAGGAACACCGGGGAGCTGTTTTTT. Protein sequence: CASSSTGARNTGELFF. V gene TRBV5-4 combines with J gene TRBJ2-2, with 7 bases aligning to TRBD1. The CDR3 has 16 amino acids. Germline CDR1 and CDR2: SGHNT and YYREEE (reference sequence). The junction had 7 bases not matched to a gene; V was cut back by 4 bases and J by 1 base.

V and J are TRBV12-3 or TRBV12-4 and TRBJ2-7, with 7 bases that match TRBD2. The CDR3 contains 15 residues. V shed 6 bases and J 3 bases; nucleotides not matched to a gene: 11. The CDR3 loop reads CASRAGEGKGYEQYF. CDR3 DNA sequence: TGTGCCAGCAGGGCCGGGGAGGGGAAAGGCTACGAGCAGTACTTC.

The DNA for the CDR3 is TGTGCCAGCAGTTACAGTGTGGGAGTAGACACTGAAGCTTTCTTT. Translated, it gives CASSYSVGVDTEAFF. The chain recombines TRBV6-2 or TRBV6-3 with TRBJ1-1; D unclear. V shed 2 bases and J shed 3 bases, with 13 bases lying between them. Germline CDR1 reads MNHEY; CDR2 reads SVGEGT. The CDR3 is 15 amino acids.

V is TRBV2 and J is TRBJ2-2; tentative D call: TRBD2 (5 bases). Between the trimmed V and J ends, which lost 8 bases and 4 bases, there was a span of 14 bases. CDR1 and CDR2 (germline): SNHLY, FYNNEI. This CDR3 region has 14 residues. In nucleotides, the CDR3 is TGTGCCAGCTGTGTTGGGAGACTCACCGGGGAGCTGTTTTTT. It codes for CASCVGRLTGELFF.

In its sample, this clonotype was seen many times. The chain combines TRBV25-1 with TRBJ2-1; the D gene is possibly TRBD2 (6 bases). With 0 bases removed from V and 2 bases from J, the gap between germline ends came to 20 bases. The CDR3 has 19 amino acids. CDR1 and CDR2 (germline): MGHDK, SYGVNS. Here the CDR3 reads CASSEYPTDSGPTYNEQFF. The CDR3 DNA reads as TGTGCCAGCAGTGAATACCCGACAGATAGCGGACCGACCTACAATGAGCAGTTCTTC.

In its sample, this clonotype was seen a few times. The chain has TRBV7-9 and TRBJ2-7, with TRBD2 identical over 12 bases. Looked up from germline, CDR1 is SEHNR and CDR2 is FQNEAQ (reference sequence). There are 14 residues in the CDR3. V lost 1 base and J lost 12; bases outside the gene matches: 7. The CDR3 reads CASSLGSSGRALYF. The CDR3 DNA is TGTGCCAGCAGCTTAGGATCTAGCGGGAGGGCCCTGTACTTC. Full variable domain (outside the CDR3, taken from reference TRBV7-9 and TRBJ2-7): DTGVSQNPRHKITKRGQNVTFRCDPISEHNRLYWYRQTLGQGPEFLTYFQNEAQLEKSRLLSDRFSAERPKGSFSTLEIQRTEQGDSAMYLCASSLGSSGRALYFGPGTRLTVT.

There are a few counts of this clonotype. The V gene is TRBV28, the J gene TRBJ2-1; 9 nucleotides match TRBD1. V was pared by 5 bases and J by 6 bases, with 5 bases of the junction left unmatched. CDR1 MDHEN and CDR2 SYDVKM come from the germline V gene. This CDR3 is built from 14 residues. CDR3 DNA: TGTGCCAGCAGTGGGACAGGGTATGGCAATGAGCAGTTCTTC. Residues: CASSGTGYGNEQFF.

This clonotype was recorded at least ten times. The gene calls are TRBV15 and TRBJ2-1, with D possibly being TRBD1 (6 bases). Germline V CDR1 and CDR2: LNHNV, YYDKDF (reference sequence). V was pared by 2 bases and J by 1 base, with 18 bases between. The CDR3 extends over 18 amino acids. As DNA, the CDR3 is TGTGCCACCAGCAGATCCCGACCCGGGACACGTTCCTACAATGAGCAGTTCTTC. Amino acid sequence: CATSRSRPGTRSYNEQFF.

This clonotype was observed many times. This rearrangement joins TRBV4-2 to TRBJ1-2, with unresolved D. V gave up 0 bases and J gave up 8 bases, with 19 bases separating them. Per germline, CDR1 LGHNA and CDR2 YNFKEQ. The CDR3 is 16 residues long. CDR3 residues: CASSQDLTGGLGGYTF. CDR3 nucleotides: TGTGCCAGCAGCCAAGATCTGACCGGAGGACTTGGAGGCTACACCTTC.

This clonotype was counted between two and nine times. The CDR3 sequence: CASSSGPRGYTF. For the CDR3, the DNA is TGTGCCAGCAGTTCGGGGCCCCGCGGCTACACCTTC. The chain has TRBV12-3 or TRBV12-4 and TRBJ1-2; D is perhaps TRBD1 (5 bases). V gave up 4 bases and J gave up 8 bases, with 11 bases separating them. The CDR3 is 12 residues long.

V and J are TRBV5-1 and TRBJ1-2, with 7 positions matching TRBD1. Looked up from germline, CDR1 is SGHRS and CDR2 is YFSETQ. The V and J ends lost 5 bases and 2 bases, in that order; junction bases with no gene match: 6. The CDR3 sequence is 14 residues long. The CDR3, as DNA: TGCGCCAGCAGGGACACACAGGGGAACTATGGCTACACCTTC. It specifies CASRDTQGNYGYTF.

This clonotype showed up just a few times. V and J are TRBV20-1 and TRBJ2-5; D is uncertain. Germline V gene lookup returns CDR1 DFQATT and CDR2 SNEGSKA (reference sequence). The CDR3 extends over 12 amino acids. Trimming removed 6 bases at V and 5 bases at J, with 13 bases between. Here the CDR3 DNA reads TGCAGTGCACCGACCGAGTGGGAGACCCAGTACTTC. Translation gives CSAPTEWETQYF.